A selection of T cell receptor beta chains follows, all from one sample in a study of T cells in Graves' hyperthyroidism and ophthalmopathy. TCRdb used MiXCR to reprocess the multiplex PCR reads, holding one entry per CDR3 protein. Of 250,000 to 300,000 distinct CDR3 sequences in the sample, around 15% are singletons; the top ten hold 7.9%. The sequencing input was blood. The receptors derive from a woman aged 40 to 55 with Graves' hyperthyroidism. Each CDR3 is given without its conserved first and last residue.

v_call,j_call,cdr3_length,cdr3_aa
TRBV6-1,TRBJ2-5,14,ASSPGQGALWETQY
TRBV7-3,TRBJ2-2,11,ASSRPPPGELF
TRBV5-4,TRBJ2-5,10,ASSLGRGRQY
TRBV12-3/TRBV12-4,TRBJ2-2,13,ASSLFSGPTGELF
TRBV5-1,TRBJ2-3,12,ASSLGTSRDTQY
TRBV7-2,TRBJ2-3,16,ASSLANGIPLVSDTQY
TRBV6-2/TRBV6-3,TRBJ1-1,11,ASSRDGNTEAF
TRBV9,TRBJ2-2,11,ASSGWNTGELF
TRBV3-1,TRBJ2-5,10,ASSQGAETQY
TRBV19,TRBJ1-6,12,ASSVTGGNSPLH
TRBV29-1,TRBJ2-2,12,SVETAPNTGELF
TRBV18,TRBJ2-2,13,ASSPPGVNTGELF
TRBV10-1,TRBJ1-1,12,ASSEQGRITEAF
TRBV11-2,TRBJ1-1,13,ASSPGTGLSTEAF
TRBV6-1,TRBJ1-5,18,ASSLSIGTGDFVGYQPQH
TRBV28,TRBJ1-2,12,ASSKTKGSNGYT
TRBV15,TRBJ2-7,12,ATSRQGPVFEQY
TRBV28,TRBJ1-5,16,ASSFPLEYVYSNQPQH
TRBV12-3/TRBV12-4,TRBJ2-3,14,ASSWGLAGSTDTQY
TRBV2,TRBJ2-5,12,ASSERGVQETQY
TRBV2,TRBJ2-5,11,ASSNPASETQY
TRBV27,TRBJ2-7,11,ASKRQGGSEQY
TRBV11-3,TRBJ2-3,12,ASSFGGFGDTQY
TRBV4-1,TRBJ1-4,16,ASSQGTGRVGVDEKLF
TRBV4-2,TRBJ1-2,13,ASSQAVGLGDGYT
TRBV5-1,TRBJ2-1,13,ASSLVLQGSNEQF
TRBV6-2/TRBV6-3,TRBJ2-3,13,ASSYSFSRTDTQY
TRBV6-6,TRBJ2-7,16,ASSYLELAGTGPAEQY
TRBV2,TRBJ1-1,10,ASRVDKTEAF
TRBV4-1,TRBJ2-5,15,ASSQDGLAGEEETQY
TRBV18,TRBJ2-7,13,ASSPREVSSYEQY
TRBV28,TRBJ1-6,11,ASSGRGTSPLH
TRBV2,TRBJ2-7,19,ASSEAAVQYFGAGTSYEQY
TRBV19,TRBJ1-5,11,ASEAGVNRPQH
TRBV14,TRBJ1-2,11,ASSRGTTSSYT
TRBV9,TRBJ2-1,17,ASSVAGASGRGNYNEQF
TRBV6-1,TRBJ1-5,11,ASRMIQGQPQH
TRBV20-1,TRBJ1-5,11,SANKDRNQPQH
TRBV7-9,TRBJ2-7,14,ASSAPRLAGDYEQY
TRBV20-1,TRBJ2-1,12,SVEGPGRDNEQF
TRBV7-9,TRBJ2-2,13,ASRITSGSPGELF
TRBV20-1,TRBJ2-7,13,SAREPRVGGYEQY
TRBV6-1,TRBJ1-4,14,ASSEASGTGGEKLF
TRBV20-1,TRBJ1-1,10,SARGGGTEAF
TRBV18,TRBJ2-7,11,ASSPPIAYEQY